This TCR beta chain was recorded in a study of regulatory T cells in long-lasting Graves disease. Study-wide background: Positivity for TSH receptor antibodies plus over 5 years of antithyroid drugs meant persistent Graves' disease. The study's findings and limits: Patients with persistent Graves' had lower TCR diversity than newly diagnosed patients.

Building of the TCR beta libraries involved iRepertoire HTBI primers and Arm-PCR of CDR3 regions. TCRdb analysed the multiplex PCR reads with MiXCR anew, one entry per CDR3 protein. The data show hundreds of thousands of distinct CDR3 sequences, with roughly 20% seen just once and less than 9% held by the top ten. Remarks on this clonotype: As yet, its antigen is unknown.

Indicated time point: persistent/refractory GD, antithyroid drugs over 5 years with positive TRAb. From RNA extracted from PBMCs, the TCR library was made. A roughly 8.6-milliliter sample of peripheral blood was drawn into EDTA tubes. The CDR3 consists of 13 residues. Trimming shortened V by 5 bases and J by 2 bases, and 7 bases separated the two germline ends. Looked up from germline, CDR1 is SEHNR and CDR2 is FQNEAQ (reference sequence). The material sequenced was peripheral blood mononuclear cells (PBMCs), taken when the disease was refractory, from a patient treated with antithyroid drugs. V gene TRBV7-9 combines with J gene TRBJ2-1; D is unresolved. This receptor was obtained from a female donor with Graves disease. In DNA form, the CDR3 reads TGTGCCAGCAGCCGCCCGGCCTACAATGAGCAGTTCTTC. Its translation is CASSRPAYNEQFF.